The source of this T cell receptor beta chain is a study of blood T cells in healthy people across ages. Combining a sample-barcoded 5' primer with a J-beta primer mix, a second PCR ran for about 7 to 11 cycles. TCRdb redid the calling of the 5' RACE reads with MiXCR, one entry per CDR3 protein. Among 1.5 million to 1.9 million distinct CDR3 sequences listed, about 45% were seen once. A few counts support this clonotype. The sequenced material came from blood. The sequence came from a woman younger than 30 in good health.

The CDR3 coding sequence is TGCGCCAGCAGCCAAGACCCCCCAGGGACACCCCAGAATGAGCAGTTCTTC. Translating gives CASSQDPPGTPQNEQFF. This chain connects TRBV4-1 to TRBJ2-1; possible D gene TRBD1, 6 bases. Germline V gene lookup returns CDR1 MGHRA and CDR2 YSYEKL. V was cut by 0 bases and J by 7 bases, with 19 bases left in between. This CDR3 comprises 17 residues.